This T cell receptor beta chain was retrieved from a study of T cell responses to AZD1222 COVID-19 vaccine. Using immunoSEQ multiplex PCR, the repertoire was profiled, and TCRdb retains in-frame clones only, with some absent. The sample comprises approximately 110,000 clones, around 85% of which are singletons, and about 6.2% rests with the top ten. Study results and limitations: Reports say nearly half of spike-specific TCRs go after unmutated variant regions.

The V end was cut by 3 bases, the J end by 7 bases, with 12 bases between. The CDR3 extends over 13 amino acids. Germline V gives CDR1 SEHNR, CDR2 FQNEAQ (reference sequence). A note on this clone: The antigen is not known.

The rearrangement links TRBV7-9 to TRBJ1-2; maybe TRBD1 (5 bases). Sequencing used peripheral blood, obtained on day 0 of AZD1222 vaccination. The TCR originated in an adult in good health. CDR3 DNA: TGTGCCAGCAGCTTGTTTGTGGACATTGGCTACACCTTC. As protein: CASSLFVDIGYTF.